Listed here are 12 T cell receptor beta chains from one sample, sequenced in a study of blood T cell repertoires in COVID-19. Libraries were prepared by immunoSEQ multiplex PCR; TCRdb keeps only in-frame clonotypes and omits some of them. The sample has some 50,000 clones, 75% to 85% seen once. Sequencing was carried out using peripheral blood. The source is a human donor in a cohort sampled during active COVID-19.

The rearrangement joins TRBV3-1 (or the pseudogene TRBV3-2) to TRBJ2-5; 9 bases are shared with TRBD1. Germline CDR1 LGHDT, CDR2 YNNKEL (reference sequence). This CDR3 spans 16 amino acids. The J segment lost 5 bases and the V segment lost 0 bases, leaving 7 bases of the junction unmatched. The CDR3: CASSQDGTGYWETQYF. CDR3 sequence (DNA): TGTGCCAGCAGCCAAGATGGGACAGGGTATTGGGAGACCCAGTACTTC.

This rearrangement joins TRBV3-1 (or the pseudogene TRBV3-2) to TRBJ2-2; D remains unclear. Germline assignment: CDR1 LGHDT and CDR2 YNNKEL (reference sequence). The CDR3 has 12 residues. The ends were cut back, 4 bases at V and 5 bases at J, with 5 bases in the middle. CDR3 nucleotides: TGTGCCAGCAGCCTTATGACCGGGGAGCTGTTTTTT. This translates into CASSLMTGELFF.

The rearrangement joins TRBV5-1 to TRBJ1-1, with 8 bases identical to TRBD1. Germline CDR1 reads SGHRS; CDR2 reads YFSETQ. Trimming took 4 bases from V and 6 from J; bases not matched to a gene: 11. This CDR3 spans 15 amino acids. The CDR3 sequence is CASSQRQGAVAEAFF. The DNA for the CDR3 is TGCGCCAGCAGCCAGCGCCAGGGGGCGGTGGCTGAAGCTTTCTTT. Full variable domain (missing parts from reference TRBV5-1 and TRBJ1-1): KAGVTQTPRYLIKTRGQQVTLSCSPISGHRSVSWYQQTPGQGLQFLFEYFSETQRNKGNFPGRFSGRQFSNSRSEMNVSTLELGDSALYLCASSQRQGAVAEAFFGQGTRLTVV.

The CDR3 sequence is CSVEDSGKYYGYTF. The CDR3 nucleotides are TGCAGCGTTGAAGATTCGGGAAAATACTATGGCTACACCTTC. The V and J genes are TRBV29-1 and TRBJ1-2, with D hard to call. Germline V gene data show CDR1 as SQVTM and CDR2 as ANQGSEA. The ends were cut back, 0 bases at V and 3 bases at J, with 11 bases in the middle. The length of the CDR3 is 14 residues.

V is TRBV6-2 or TRBV6-3 and J is TRBJ2-7; 9 bases are shared with TRBD1. This CDR3 comprises 16 residues. V dropped 5 bases and J dropped 7; count of bases not matched to a gene: 15. The germline V gene encodes CDR1 MNHEY and CDR2 SVGEGT. The CDR3 is CASSDPSGTGKREQYF. The DNA for the CDR3 is TGTGCCAGCAGTGATCCCTCCGGGACAGGGAAGAGGGAGCAGTACTTC.

V is TRBV7-9 and J is TRBJ2-3, with a possible D match to TRBD2 (6 bases). The CDR3 has 12 amino acids. The V end lost 5 bases, the J end lost 4 bases, and 7 bases lay between the germline ends. CDR1 is SEHNR and CDR2 is FQNEAQ in the germline V gene (reference sequence). This CDR3 is CASSPGADTQYF. For the CDR3, the DNA is TGTGCCAGCAGCCCGGGGGCAGATACGCAGTATTTT.

The rearrangement uses TRBV29-1 and TRBJ2-3; 10 bases align to TRBD2. The CDR3 consists of 17 residues. CDR1 is SQVTM, CDR2 ANQGSEA, per germline. V shed 4 bases, J shed 1 base, and the junction held 11 bases outside the gene matches. CDR3 in amino acids: CSVVTAGGPRGTDTQYF. In DNA, the CDR3 is TGCAGCGTTGTGACAGCGGGAGGGCCGAGGGGCACAGATACGCAGTATTTT.

The rearrangement links TRBV6-5 to TRBJ1-4; tentative D call: TRBD1 (5 bases). The V end was cut by 7 bases, the J end by 8 bases, with 14 bases between. Germline assignment: CDR1 MNHEY and CDR2 SVGAGI. This CDR3 is built from 13 residues. The CDR3 DNA is TGTGCCAGCATACGGGGGGAGGGGGAAAAACTGTTTTTT. It yields the protein CASIRGEGEKLFF.

DNA of the CDR3: TGTGCCAGCAGCAAGGGACTAGCGGGAGCAGGTGAGCAGTTCTTC. Encoded protein: CASSKGLAGAGEQFF. The chain is built from TRBV3-1 (or the pseudogene TRBV3-2) and TRBJ2-1; the match to TRBD2 covers 14 bases. The CDR3 contains 15 residues. V was clipped by 5 bases and J by 9 bases; unmatched bases: 6. Germline V gene lookup returns CDR1 LGHDT and CDR2 YNNKEL (reference sequence).

The V call is TRBV28, the J call TRBJ1-1; D is ambiguous. This CDR3 region has 11 residues. Germline V CDR1 and CDR2: MDHEN, SYDVKM. The ends were cut back, 8 bases at V and 1 base at J, with 5 bases in the middle. Here the CDR3 DNA reads TGTGCCAGCGTAGAGAACACTGAAGCTTTCTTT. It specifies CASVENTEAFF.

The CDR3 DNA reads TGCAGCGTTGAAATGGGCGGGAGGGTTCACAATGAGCAGTTCTTC. This sequence encodes CSVEMGGRVHNEQFF. The chain recombines TRBV29-1 with TRBJ2-1, with 9 bases fitting TRBD2. This CDR3 is 15 amino acids long. J gave up 5 bases and V 2 bases, and 7 bases lay outside the gene matches. The germline gives CDR1 SQVTM, CDR2 ANQGSEA.

This chain uses TRBV4-2 with TRBJ2-1; 15 bases line up with TRBD2. The V gene's germline CDR1 is LGHNA and CDR2 YNFKEQ. CDR3 size: 17 residues. The V segment lost 3 bases and the J segment 5 bases; nucleotides outside the gene matches: 5. The CDR3 region is CASSQGLAGGGDNEQFF. CDR3 DNA: TGTGCCAGCAGCCAGGGACTAGCGGGAGGTGGAGACAATGAGCAGTTCTTC.